Listed here is a single T cell receptor beta chain. The sample originates from a study of OX40 agonist ivuxolimab in advanced cancers. Study at large: Partial response was recorded in three patients: one hepatocellular carcinoma and two cutaneous melanoma cases.

V shed 1 base and J 4 bases; nucleotides not matched to a gene: 5. Germline-derived CDR1 and CDR2 are SGDLS and YYNGEE. CDR3 length: 14 amino acids. Sequenced by immunoSEQ multiplex PCR; TCRdb stores in-frame clones only, minus some. The table has more than 70,000 clones, 91% seen once. The starting material was CD4+ or CD8+ T cells sorted from blood, obtained in a trial of the OX40 agonist ivuxolimab. This TCR was sampled from an adult with an advanced solid tumor such as melanoma, head and neck, liver or kidney cancer. V and J are TRBV9 and TRBJ2-7; 7 bases are a match to TRBD1. The CDR3 nucleotides are TGTGCCAGCAGCGTACAAGGGGGCCATTACGAGCAGTACTTC. This translates into CASSVQGGHYEQYF.